A single sample is the source of the 8 T cell receptor beta chains below, sequenced in a study of T cells in Graves' hyperthyroidism and ophthalmopathy. The investigators amplified TCR beta CDR3 regions from RNA transcripts. When the TCR CDR3 underwent first-round RT-PCR, the HTBI primer set was used. TCRdb reprocessed the multiplex PCR reads via MiXCR and lists one record per CDR3 protein. This sample has roughly 700,000 distinct CDR3 sequences, with approximately 15% found just once. Input material: blood. Every receptor here comes from a middle-aged man with Graves' hyperthyroidism.

This clonotype was counted ten times or more. V gene TRBV28 combines with J gene TRBJ1-1; 11 bases map to TRBD1. V dropped 6 bases and J dropped 0; count of bases not matched to a gene: 6. This CDR3 has 16 residues. The germline V gene has CDR1 MDHEN and CDR2 SYDVKM. DNA of the CDR3: TGTGCCAGCAGCCGGACAGGGGGCCTTTTGAACACTGAAGCTTTCTTT. Its translation: CASSRTGGLLNTEAFF.

This chain uses TRBV6-2 or TRBV6-3 with TRBJ2-2; the D is unclear. Germline-derived CDR1 and CDR2 are MNHEY and SVGEGT. Trimming stripped 0 bases from V and 7 bases from J, with 6 bases between. The CDR3 sequence is 13 residues long. The CDR3 coding sequence is TGTGCCAGCAGTTACTCAACCCTCGGGGAGCTGTTTTTT. It encodes CASSYSTLGELFF.

This clonotype was seen many times. The rearrangement links TRBV30 to TRBJ1-4; D perhaps matches TRBD1 (5 bases). This CDR3 spans 14 amino acids. The V end lost 3 bases, the J end lost 4 bases, and 12 bases lay between the germline ends. Germline CDR1 and CDR2: GTSNPN and SVGIG (reference sequence). This CDR3 reads CAWREGRFNEKLFF. The CDR3 coding sequence is TGTGCCTGGAGGGAGGGACGGTTTAATGAAAAACTGTTTTTT.

This clonotype was detected ten times or more. V is TRBV2 and J is TRBJ1-1; TRBD1 is a possible D gene (6 bases). Looked up from germline, CDR1 is SNHLY and CDR2 is FYNNEI. Trimming shortened V by 3 bases and J by 5 bases, and 19 bases separated the two germline ends. This CDR3 spans 16 amino acids. The CDR3 coding sequence is TGTGCCAGCAGTGACGGCTACTACAGGGAGATGACTGAAGCTTTCTTT. Residues: CASSDGYYREMTEAFF.

The chain has TRBV25-1 and TRBJ2-1; D unclear. Looked up from germline, CDR1 is MGHDK and CDR2 is SYGVNS. This CDR3 is 12 amino acids long. Trimming left V 3 bases short and J 12 bases short, with 12 bases between. The CDR3: CASSDAKFVQFF. CDR3 in DNA: TGTGCCAGCAGTGATGCGAAGTTCGTGCAGTTCTTC.

The genes are TRBV28 and TRBJ1-5; D perhaps matches TRBD1 (5 bases). The germline V gene encodes CDR1 MDHEN and CDR2 SYDVKM. Trimming removed 6 bases at V and 5 bases at J, with 14 bases between. The CDR3 runs to 14 residues. The DNA of the CDR3 is TGTGCCAGCAGCTACTTCAGGGAATATCAGCCCCAGCATTTT. It is translated as CASSYFREYQPQHF.

This chain joins TRBV5-6 and TRBJ2-1; 7 nucleotides line up with TRBD2. This CDR3 has 15 amino acids. Germline values: CDR1 SGHDT, CDR2 YYEEEE. After removal of 4 bases from V and 4 bases from J, the junction contained 8 bases not matched to a gene. CDR3 nucleotides: TGTGCCAGCAGCAGGGACGGGACTACTTACAATGAGCAGTTCTTC. As protein: CASSRDGTTYNEQFF.

There are many counts of this clonotype. The chain has TRBV20-1 and TRBJ2-1; 12 bases are shared with TRBD2. The CDR3 extends over 14 amino acids. Per the germline V gene, CDR1 is DFQATT and CDR2 is SNEGSKA (reference sequence). Unmatched junction bases numbered 13, after V lost 4 bases and J lost 15 bases. The CDR3, as DNA: TGCAGTGCTACTCAACTAGCGGGAGGAGGAAAGGGGTTCTTC. Translated: CSATQLAGGGKGFF.